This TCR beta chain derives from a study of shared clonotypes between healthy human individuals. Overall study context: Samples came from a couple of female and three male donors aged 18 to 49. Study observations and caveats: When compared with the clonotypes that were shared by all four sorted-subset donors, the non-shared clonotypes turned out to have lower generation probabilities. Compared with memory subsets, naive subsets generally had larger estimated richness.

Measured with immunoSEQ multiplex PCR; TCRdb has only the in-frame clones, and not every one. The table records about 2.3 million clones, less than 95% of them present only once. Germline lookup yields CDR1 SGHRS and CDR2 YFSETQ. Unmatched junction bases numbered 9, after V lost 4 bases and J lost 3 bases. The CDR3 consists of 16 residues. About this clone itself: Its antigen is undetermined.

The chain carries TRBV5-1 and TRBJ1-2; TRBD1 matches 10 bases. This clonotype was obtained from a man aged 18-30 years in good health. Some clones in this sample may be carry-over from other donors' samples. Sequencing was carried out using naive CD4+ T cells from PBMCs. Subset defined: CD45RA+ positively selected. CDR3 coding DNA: TGCGCCAGCAGCGCCCGGGACAGGGGCTCCGACTATGGCTACACCTTC. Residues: CASSARDRGSDYGYTF.